The sequence of this TCR beta chain was determined in a study of T-cell reconstitution after alpha-beta-depleted transplantation in children. This clonotype was seen many times. A library of TCRbeta sequences, prepared with unique molecular identifiers, was generated. MiXCR, run by TCRdb on the PCR reads, gives a single entry per CDR3 protein. The sample lists a few hundred thousand distinct CDR3 sequences; roughly 27% were seen once. In germline, CDR1 is SGHRS, CDR2 YFSETQ. This CDR3 comprises 15 residues. J lost 5 bases, V lost 4 bases, and 11 bases had no gene match. Material: PBMCs, obtained before TCRalphabeta/CD19-depleted stem cell transplant. The chain joins TRBV5-1 to TRBJ2-5; 7 nucleotides align to TRBD2. This TCR was recovered from a boy less than two years old with Wiskott-Aldrich syndrome, due to receive a stem cell transplant. CDR3 sequence: CASSPRTSLSETQYF. The DNA of the CDR3 is TGCGCCAGCAGCCCGAGGACTAGTCTGAGCGAGACCCAGTACTTC.